The 3 T cell receptor beta chains below were found in one sample sequenced in a study of T cell repertoires in cytomegalovirus infection. TCRdb processed the reads anew with MiXCR; each CDR3 protein has one entry. This table has approximately 160,000 distinct CDR3 sequences, roughly 15% appearing once. Sequencing used CD8+ T cells from PBMCs. The receptors come from a human donor in good health (CMV status not recorded). Some clones in this sample may be carry-over from other donors' samples.

This clonotype came up a few times. The J gene is TRBJ2-1, the V gene TRBV4-1; 13 nucleotides line up with TRBD2. The CDR3 spans 15 residues. CDR1 MGHRA and CDR2 YSYEKL come from the germline V gene. V lost 0 bases to trimming and J lost 10 bases; unmatched junction nucleotides: 3. The chain's CDR3 is CASSQERGLAGEQFF. In nucleotides, the CDR3 is TGCGCCAGCAGCCAAGAGAGGGGACTAGCGGGAGAGCAGTTCTTC.

Relative to its sample, this clonotype is medium-sized. The CDR3 DNA reads as TGTGCCAGCAGCCAAGTCGGGACCGGCTTAGTTGAAGCTTTCTTT. It codes for CASSQVGTGLVEAFF. The chain carries TRBV7-2 and TRBJ1-1, with a weak D call TRBD1 (5 bases). V was cut by 5 bases and J by 7 bases, with 20 bases left in between. CDR3 length: 15 amino acids. Germline assignment: CDR1 SGHTA and CDR2 FQGNSA.

A few counts support this clonotype. The CDR3 DNA reads TGTGCCAGCAGCTTTGGGACAGGGGAGTCCTACGAGCAGTACTTC. Protein: CASSFGTGESYEQYF. This chain joins TRBV7-6 and TRBJ2-7; the match to TRBD1 covers 10 bases. There are 15 residues in the CDR3. The junction had 3 bases not matched to a gene; V was cut back by 3 bases and J by 1 base. The germline V gene has CDR1 SGHVS and CDR2 FNYEAQ.